The T cell receptor (beta chain) described here comes from a study of cytomegalovirus exposure and HLA in healthy donors. General study findings and limits: When a later analysis compared HLA-associated TCR beta chains with equally common others, the HLA-associated chains turned out to be more clonally expanded and to have lower generation probabilities. Some V segments (TRBV6-2 and TRBV6-3 among them) were excluded as indistinguishable.

Trimming shortened V by 0 bases and J by 4 bases, and 13 bases separated the two germline ends. CDR1 and CDR2 (germline): SGHNT, YYREEE (reference sequence). This CDR3 contains 15 residues. In the case of this clone: Its target is not known.

The study ran its PCR with 60 Vbeta and 13 Jbeta primers. Profiling relied on immunoSEQ multiplex PCR, and the TCRdb table lists in-frame clones only, not all of them. The table lists some 100,000 clones, about 67% of them singletons. This clonotype was obtained from a woman younger than 30 in good health and CMV-seropositive. The J gene is TRBJ1-2, the V gene TRBV5-4, with D maybe TRBD1 (5 bases). Sequenced: PBMCs. CDR3: CASSLAAGGGYGYTF. The CDR3, as DNA: TGTGCCAGCAGCTTGGCCGCCGGGGGTGGCTATGGCTACACCTTC.